In this sample, the clone carrying this T cell receptor beta chain turned up a few times. The RNA, about 0.5 to 1 ug, was put through reverse transcription using random hexamers. TCRdb re-called the immunoSEQ multiplex PCR reads through MiXCR, storing one row per CDR3 protein. Of 180,000 or so distinct CDR3 sequences detected, about 93% appear once; the ten largest clones hold over 0.12%. The record originates from a study of CD8 T cells in Susac syndrome. The CDR3 contains 16 residues. The V gene end was trimmed by 0 bases and the J gene end by 10 bases; junction bases not matched to a gene: 9. Germline CDR1 SEHNR, CDR2 FQNEAQ (reference sequence).

The sequencing sample was made of CD4+ T cells from PBMCs. This TCR was recovered from a human donor in good health. The chain joins TRBV7-9 to TRBJ2-1; 10 bases fit TRBD2. CDR3 in amino acids: CASSLALAGALLEQFF. The CDR3 DNA sequence: TGTGCCAGCAGCTTAGCCCTAGCGGGGGCCCTCCTGGAGCAGTTCTTC.